This T cell receptor beta chain was recovered during a study of OX40 agonist ivuxolimab in advanced cancers. Of note for this clone: Its antigen is not identified.

Study-level points and caveats: At 0.1 to 3.0 mg/kg and by week 6, CD4+ and CD8+ T cells in the blood had expanded clonally.

Sequencing was performed with immunoSEQ multiplex PCR; in TCRdb, only in-frame clones are kept and a portion is missing. The table has about 67,000 clones, 65% to 85% seen once. Germline CDR1 reads LGHNA; CDR2 reads YNFKEQ. V lost 0 bases, J lost 0 bases, and 15 bases lay in between. This CDR3 spans 18 amino acids. The V call is TRBV4-2, the J call TRBJ2-1, with D perhaps being TRBD1 or TRBD2 (5 bases each). The receptor was isolated from an adult with an advanced solid tumor such as melanoma, head and neck, liver or kidney cancer. The material sequenced was CD4+ or CD8+ T cells sorted from blood, taken in a trial of the OX40 agonist ivuxolimab. In DNA form, the CDR3 reads TGTGCCAGCAGCCAAGAAATTGGGGGAAGGAGCTCCTACAATGAGCAGTTCTTC. Amino acids: CASSQEIGGRSSYNEQFF.